The clone carrying this TCR beta chain was seen many times. The target antigen is unknown. This specimen comes from a study of T cells after yellow fever vaccination. Overall study: Fractions of limited cellularity were prepared by means of SMART-Seq v4 Ultra Low Input.

Notes on the study in general: Highly abundant clonotypes carried over from the bulk population could end up in FACS-sorted repertoires as contaminants. The secondary response was weaker, and its peak arrived faster, on day 5 versus 15.

TCRdb analysed the 5' RACE reads with MiXCR anew, one entry per CDR3 protein. Among 400,000 or so distinct CDR3 sequences listed, about 19% were seen once. The length of the CDR3 is 16 residues. Germline CDR1 is ENHRY and CDR2 is SYGVKD. V gave up 11 bases and J gave up 7 bases; unmatched junction bases: 14. The TCR sequence derives from a man between 18 and 35 years old who received the YFV17D yellow fever vaccine. The chain has TRBV10-3 and TRBJ2-3, with 14 bases fitting TRBD2. The source was PBMCs, collected before the yellow fever booster vaccination. The CDR3 sequence is CAVQEPTSGGANTQYF. The CDR3 DNA follows: TGTGCCGTTCAGGAACCGACTAGCGGGGGGGCAAATACGCAGTATTTT.